This T cell receptor beta chain was retrieved from a study of blood T cell repertoires in COVID-19. Study-level background: Donors in the United States, Italy and Spain gave samples during acute or convalescent COVID-19. T cells, B-cell-depleted T cells, or PBMCs supplied cDNA or gDNA.

CDR1 GTSNPN and CDR2 SVGIG come from the germline V gene (reference sequence). This CDR3 contains 14 residues. V lost 5 bases and J lost 2; bases outside the gene matches: 7. Original processing notes: Nucleated cell counts were estimated from reference gene primer amplification. Assay used: immunoSEQ multiplex PCR; TCRdb lists only in-frame clones, some missing. V and J calls and clone size are those listed in that table; D and trimming were worked out from the DNA. The sample holds 95,000 to 110,000 clones, 70% to 90% seen once. The sample taken for sequencing was peripheral blood. This rearrangement joins TRBV30 to TRBJ2-3, with 7 bases identical to TRBD2. The clonotype originates from a human donor in a cohort sampled during active COVID-19. The CDR3 bases are TGTGCCTGGCGGGGACTATCAGCCACAGATACGCAGTATTTT. It is translated as CAWRGLSATDTQYF.